Each of the 13 T cell receptor beta chains below was sequenced from the same sample in a study of blood T cell repertoires in COVID-19. Only in-frame clones appear in the TCRdb table, and some are missing; sequencing was by immunoSEQ multiplex PCR. The sample contains about 120,000 clones, about 84% of which appear only once. What was sequenced was peripheral blood. The receptors originated from a man in his forties or fifties with acute or convalescent COVID-19.

This clone was counted a single time. The chain has TRBV9 and TRBJ1-6; D unresolved. The germline V gene encodes CDR1 SGDLS and CDR2 YYNGEE. The CDR3 consists of 15 residues. The V end lost 1 base, the J end lost 0 bases, and 5 bases lay between the germline ends. The CDR3 spells CASSVSDSYNSPLHF. CDR3 DNA sequence: TGTGCCAGCAGCGTATCAGACTCCTATAATTCACCCCTCCACTTT. The whole variable domain, remainder taken from reference TRBV9 and TRBJ1-6, is DSGVTQTPKHLITATGQRVTLRCSPRSGDLSVYWYQQSLDQGLQFLIQYYNGEERAKGNILERFSAQQFPDLHSELNLSSLELGDSALYFCASSVSDSYNSPLHFGNGTRLTVT.

Written as DNA, the CDR3 is TGTGCCAGTTCAGACAGGGGGACTTTCTACGAGCAGTACGTC. Encoded protein: CASSDRGTFYEQYV. The chain has TRBV6-5 and TRBJ2-7, with TRBD1 matching 9 bases. The length of the CDR3 is 14 residues. Germline loops: CDR1 MNHEY, CDR2 SVGAGI. Trimming took 9 bases from V and 3 from J; bases not matched to a gene: 9.

This chain links TRBV10-3 with TRBJ2-7; D may be TRBD1 (6 bases). Germline V gene lookup returns CDR1 ENHRY and CDR2 SYGVKD. V was shortened by 3 bases and J by 2 bases, with 8 bases between the two germline ends. The CDR3 runs to 13 residues. The CDR3 nucleotides read TGTGCCATCAGTGACAGGGGACCCTACGAGCAGTACTTC. Translated: CAISDRGPYEQYF.

The chain employs TRBV4-2 and TRBJ1-3; D is possibly TRBD1 (5 bases). CDR3 size: 17 residues. Germline CDR1 is LGHNA and CDR2 is YNFKEQ. Trimming pared 1 base from V and 0 bases from J, leaving 13 bases between. CDR3 residues: CASSQAAGGTSGNTIYF. For the CDR3, the DNA is TGTGCCAGCAGCCAAGCCGCGGGGGGGACCTCTGGAAACACCATATATTTT.

V is TRBV27 and J is TRBJ1-6; TRBD1 might be the D (6 bases). Germline-derived CDR1 and CDR2 are MNHEY and SMNVEV (reference sequence). V was cut by 0 bases and J by 13 bases, with 13 bases left in between. CDR3 length: 14 amino acids. CDR3 nucleotide sequence: TGTGCCAGCAGTTTATCGAACAGGGTTTCTCCCCTCCACTTT. It yields the protein CASSLSNRVSPLHF.

This chain links TRBV4-1 with TRBJ2-4, with no clear D. Between the trimmed V and J ends, which lost 4 bases and 1 base, there was a span of 5 bases. This CDR3 is built from 13 residues. Germline V gives CDR1 MGHRA, CDR2 YSYEKL. The CDR3 loop reads CASSPVAKNIQYF. CDR3 bases: TGCGCCAGCAGCCCAGTGGCCAAAAACATTCAGTACTTC.

The V call is TRBV19, the J call TRBJ1-1, with 9 bases that match TRBD1. Germline trimming cut 7 bases from V and 5 bases from J; bases unmatched to any gene: 2. The CDR3 is made up of 12 amino acids. The V gene's germline CDR1 is LNHDA and CDR2 SQIVND (reference sequence). This chain's CDR3 is CASTDRGTEAFF. The CDR3 nucleotides are TGTGCCAGTACTGACAGGGGGACTGAAGCTTTCTTT.

J is TRBJ1-2 and V is TRBV11-2, with TRBD1 matching 8 bases. Germline CDR1 and CDR2: SGHAT and FQNNGV. The CDR3 has 16 amino acids. Germline trimming cut 4 bases from V and 1 base from J; bases unmatched to any gene: 8. The CDR3 DNA sequence: TGTGCCAGCAGCTCTCGACAGGGGACAATTAACTATGGCTACACCTTC. It specifies CASSSRQGTINYGYTF.

The CDR3 reads CASRRNRGGEKLFF. CDR3 sequence (DNA): TGTGCCAGCAGAAGGAATCGGGGGGGTGAAAAACTGTTTTTT. This chain uses TRBV28 with TRBJ1-4, with D perhaps matching TRBD1 (5 bases). This CDR3 comprises 14 residues. The germline V and J ends were trimmed by 6 bases and 7 bases, with 15 bases remaining between them. Germline V gene lookup returns CDR1 MDHEN and CDR2 SYDVKM.

DNA of the CDR3: TGTGCCAGCACGGTCGAACAGGGGACCTACGAGCAGTACGTC. It specifies CASTVEQGTYEQYV. The V call is TRBV6-5, the J call TRBJ2-7; the match to TRBD1 covers 7 bases. The CDR3 totals 14 residues. Germline V gene data show CDR1 as MNHEY and CDR2 as SVGAGI. V dropped 7 bases and J dropped 2; count of bases not matched to a gene: 8.

The chain links TRBV5-1 to TRBJ1-1; D is uncertain. This CDR3 has 14 residues. The V and J ends lost 5 bases and 0 bases respectively, with 11 bases between them. From germline, CDR1 is SGHRS and CDR2 YFSETQ. CDR3 residues: CASRSGVVNTEAFF. CDR3 in DNA: TGCGCCAGCAGGTCCGGGGTTGTGAACACTGAAGCTTTCTTT.

The J gene is TRBJ2-7, the V gene TRBV1; the table's D call TRBD2 went unverified against the DNA. TRBV1 is a listed pseudogene. The CDR3 is 15 amino acids. Written as DNA, the CDR3 is TGCACCAGCGGCCCGCCTCGGACTAGCGAATACGAGCAGTACTTC. This sequence encodes CTSGPPRTSEYEQYF.

This chain links TRBV2 with TRBJ1-3; no clear D. Germline V gene lookup returns CDR1 SNHLY and CDR2 FYNNEI. This CDR3 spans 14 amino acids. Trimming left V 5 bases short and J 0 bases short, with 8 bases between. CDR3 protein: CASSYEFSGNTIYF. CDR3 in DNA: TGTGCCAGCAGTTATGAGTTCTCTGGAAACACCATATATTTT.